The subject of this entry is one T cell receptor (beta chain). The time point: baseline pretreatment blood. As to treatment: 15 Gy SBRT to primary tumor, nephrectomy 4 weeks later. Profiled with immunoSEQ multiplex PCR; TCRdb holds only in-frame clones, not every one. The table includes around 94,000 clones, 75% to 90% detected once. The data stem from a study of radiation and T cells in renal cell carcinoma. After removal of 6 bases from V and 3 bases from J, the junction contained 6 bases not matched to a gene. Germline lookup yields CDR1 ENHRY and CDR2 SYGVKD. This CDR3 comprises 14 residues. This receptor was taken from a man in his forties or fifties with renal cell carcinoma. The sample was blood, taken from a patient whose treatment included radiotherapy and nephrectomy. This chain links TRBV10-3 with TRBJ2-7, with 9 bases aligning to TRBD1. The CDR3 DNA reads TGTGCCATCAGGACCGGGACAGGGATCTACGAGCAGTACTTC. The encoded protein is CAIRTGTGIYEQYF.